This T cell receptor (beta chain) emerged from a study of graft-versus-host responses after intestinal transplantation. This CDR3 comprises 15 residues. The V gene's germline CDR1 is MDHEN and CDR2 SYDVKM. Here immunoSEQ multiplex PCR was the method, and the copy in TCRdb shows in-frame clones only, minus some. Here the sample spans under 85,000 clones, around 96% being singletons. Concerning this clone itself: The antigen remains undetermined.

This clonotype was sampled from a human donor who received an intestinal transplant. The source was unstimulated CD8+ T cells sorted from spleen or lymph node cells, collected before intestinal transplant. The V gene is TRBV28, the J gene TRBJ2-5, with unresolved D. The J call may be incorrect, as the DNA end agrees better with TRBJ2-7. The CDR3 protein is CASTYANRDSYEQYF. The CDR3 nucleotides are TGTGCCAGCACCTACGCGAACAGAGATAGCTACGAGCAGTACTTC.